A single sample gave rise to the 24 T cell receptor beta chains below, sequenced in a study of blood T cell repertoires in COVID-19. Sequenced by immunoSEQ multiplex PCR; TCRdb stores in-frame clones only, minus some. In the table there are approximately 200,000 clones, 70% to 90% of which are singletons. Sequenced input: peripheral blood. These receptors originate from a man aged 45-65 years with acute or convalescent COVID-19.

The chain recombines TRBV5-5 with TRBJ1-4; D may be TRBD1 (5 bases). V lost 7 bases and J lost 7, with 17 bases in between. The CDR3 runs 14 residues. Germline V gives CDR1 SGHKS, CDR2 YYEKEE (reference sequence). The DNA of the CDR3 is TGTGCCAGCGCCTCCCGGGGGGTTGGTGAAAAACTGTTTTTT. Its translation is CASASRGVGEKLFF.

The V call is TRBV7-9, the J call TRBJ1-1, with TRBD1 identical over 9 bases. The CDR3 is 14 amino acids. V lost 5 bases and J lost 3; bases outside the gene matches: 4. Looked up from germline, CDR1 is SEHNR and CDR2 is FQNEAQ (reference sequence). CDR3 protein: CASSNRGRDTEAFF. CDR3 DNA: TGTGCCAGCAGCAACAGGGGGCGGGACACTGAAGCTTTCTTT.

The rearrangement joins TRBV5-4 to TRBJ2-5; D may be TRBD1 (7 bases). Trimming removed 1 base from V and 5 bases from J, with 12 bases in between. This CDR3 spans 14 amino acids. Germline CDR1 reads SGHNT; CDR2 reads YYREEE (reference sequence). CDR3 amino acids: CASSLQGGSETQYF. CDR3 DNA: TGTGCCAGCAGCTTGCAGGGGGGTTCGGAGACCCAGTACTTC.

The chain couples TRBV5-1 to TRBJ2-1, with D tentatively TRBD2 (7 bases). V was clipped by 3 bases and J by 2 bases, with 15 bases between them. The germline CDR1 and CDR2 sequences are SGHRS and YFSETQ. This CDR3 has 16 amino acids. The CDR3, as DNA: TGCGCCAGCAGCTCCCAGGGGAGGGGAGCCTACAATGAGCAGTTCTTC. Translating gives CASSSQGRGAYNEQFF.

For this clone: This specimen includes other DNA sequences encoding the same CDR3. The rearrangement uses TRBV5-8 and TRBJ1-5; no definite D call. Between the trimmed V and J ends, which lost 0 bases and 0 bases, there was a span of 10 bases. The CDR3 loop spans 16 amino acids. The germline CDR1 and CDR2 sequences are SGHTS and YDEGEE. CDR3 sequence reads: CASSLAGGYSNQPQHF. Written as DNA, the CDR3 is TGTGCCAGCAGCTTGGCAGGAGGGTATAGCAATCAGCCCCAGCATTTT.

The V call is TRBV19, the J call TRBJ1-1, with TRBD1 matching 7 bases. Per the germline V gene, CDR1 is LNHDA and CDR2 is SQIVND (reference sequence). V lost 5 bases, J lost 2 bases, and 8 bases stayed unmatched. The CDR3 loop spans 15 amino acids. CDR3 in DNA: TGTGCCAGTAGTCTTATCGGGACAGCCAACACTGAAGCTTTCTTT. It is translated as CASSLIGTANTEAFF.

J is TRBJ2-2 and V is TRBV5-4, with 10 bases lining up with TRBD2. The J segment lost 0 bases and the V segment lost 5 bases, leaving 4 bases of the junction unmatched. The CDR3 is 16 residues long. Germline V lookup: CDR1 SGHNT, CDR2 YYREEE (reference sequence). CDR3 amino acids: CASSAGLAANTGELFF. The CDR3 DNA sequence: TGTGCCAGCAGTGCCGGACTAGCGGCGAACACCGGGGAGCTGTTTTTT.

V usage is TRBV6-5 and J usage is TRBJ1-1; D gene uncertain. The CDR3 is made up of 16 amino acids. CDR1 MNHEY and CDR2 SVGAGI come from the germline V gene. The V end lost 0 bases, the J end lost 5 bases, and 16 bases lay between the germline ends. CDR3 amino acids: CASSYSKLVSGTEAFF. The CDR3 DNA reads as TGTGCCAGCAGTTACTCTAAATTAGTGAGTGGTACTGAAGCTTTCTTT.

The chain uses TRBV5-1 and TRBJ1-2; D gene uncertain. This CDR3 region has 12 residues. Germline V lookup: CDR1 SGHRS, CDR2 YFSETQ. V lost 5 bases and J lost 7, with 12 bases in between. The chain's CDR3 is CASSESGGGYTF. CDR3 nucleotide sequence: TGCGCCAGCAGTGAGTCAGGTGGTGGCTACACCTTC.

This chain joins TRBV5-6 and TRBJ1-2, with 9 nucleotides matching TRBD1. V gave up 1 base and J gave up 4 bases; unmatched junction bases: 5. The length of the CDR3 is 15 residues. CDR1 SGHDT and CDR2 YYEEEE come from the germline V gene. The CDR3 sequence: CASSLPGQGPYGYTF. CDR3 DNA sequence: TGTGCCAGCAGCTTGCCGGGACAGGGACCCTATGGCTACACCTTC. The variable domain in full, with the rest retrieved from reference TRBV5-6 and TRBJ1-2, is DAGVTQSPTHLIKTRGQQVTLRCSPKSGHDTVSWYQQALGQGPQFIFQYYEEEERQRGNFPDRFSGHQFPNYSSELNVNALLLGDSALYLCASSLPGQGPYGYTFGSGTRLTVV.

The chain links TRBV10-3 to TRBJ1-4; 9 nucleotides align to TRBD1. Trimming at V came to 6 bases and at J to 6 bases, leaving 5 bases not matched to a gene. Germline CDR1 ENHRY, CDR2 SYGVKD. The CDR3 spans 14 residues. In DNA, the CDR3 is TGTGCCATCAGCGTGGACAGGGGCCATGAAAAACTGTTTTTT. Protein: CAISVDRGHEKLFF.

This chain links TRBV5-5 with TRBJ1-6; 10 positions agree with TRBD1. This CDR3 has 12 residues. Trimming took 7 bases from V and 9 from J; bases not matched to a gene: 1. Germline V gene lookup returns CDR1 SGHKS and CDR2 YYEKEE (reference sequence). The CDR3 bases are TGTGCCAGCCGGGACAGGGGTTCACCCCTCCACTTT. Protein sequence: CASRDRGSPLHF.

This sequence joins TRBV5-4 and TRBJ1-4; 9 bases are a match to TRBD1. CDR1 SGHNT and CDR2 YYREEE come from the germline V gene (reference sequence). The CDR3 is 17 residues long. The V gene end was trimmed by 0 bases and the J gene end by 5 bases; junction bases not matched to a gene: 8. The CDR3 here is CASSLGGLTGGNEKLFF. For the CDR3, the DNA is TGTGCCAGCAGCTTGGGGGGCCTGACAGGGGGGAATGAAAAACTGTTTTTT.

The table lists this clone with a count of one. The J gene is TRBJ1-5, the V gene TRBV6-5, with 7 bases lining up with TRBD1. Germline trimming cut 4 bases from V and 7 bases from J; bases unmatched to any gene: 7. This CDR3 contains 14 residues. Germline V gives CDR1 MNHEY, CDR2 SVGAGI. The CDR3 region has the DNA TGTGCCAGCAGTTCGTGGCAGGGACAGCAGCCCCAGCATTTT. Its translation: CASSSWQGQQPQHF.

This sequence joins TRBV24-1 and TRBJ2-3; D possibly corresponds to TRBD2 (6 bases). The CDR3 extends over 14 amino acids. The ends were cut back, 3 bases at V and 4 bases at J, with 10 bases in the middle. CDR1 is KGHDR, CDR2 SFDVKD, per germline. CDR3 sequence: CATSDAGRPDTQYF. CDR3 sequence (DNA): TGTGCCACCAGTGATGCGGGGCGGCCAGATACGCAGTATTTT.

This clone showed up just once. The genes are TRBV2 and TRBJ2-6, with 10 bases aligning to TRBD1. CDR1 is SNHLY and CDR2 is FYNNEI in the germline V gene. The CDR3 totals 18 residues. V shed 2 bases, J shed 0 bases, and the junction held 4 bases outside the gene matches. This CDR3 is CASSEPRTGGSGANVLTF. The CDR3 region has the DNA TGTGCCAGCAGTGAACCCCGGACAGGGGGCTCTGGGGCCAACGTCCTGACTTTC. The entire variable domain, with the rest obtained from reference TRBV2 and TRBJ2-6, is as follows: EPEVTQTPSHQVTQMGQEVILRCVPISNHLYFYWYRQILGQKVEFLVSFYNNEISEKSEIFDDQFSVERPDGSNFTLKIRSTKLEDSAMYFCASSEPRTGGSGANVLTFGAGSRLTVL.

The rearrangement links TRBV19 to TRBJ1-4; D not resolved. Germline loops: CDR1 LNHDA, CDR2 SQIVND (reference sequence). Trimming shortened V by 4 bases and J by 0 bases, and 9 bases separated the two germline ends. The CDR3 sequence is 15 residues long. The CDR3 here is CASSRQYATNEKLFF. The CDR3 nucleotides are TGTGCCAGTAGTAGGCAGTATGCAACTAATGAAAAACTGTTTTTT.

CDR3 sequence: CASSLGNRAYEQYF. CDR3 in DNA: TGTGCCAGCAGCTTAGGGAACAGGGCCTACGAGCAGTACTTC. This chain joins TRBV7-9 and TRBJ2-7, with a possible D match to TRBD1 (6 bases). The ends were cut back, 1 base at V and 2 bases at J, with 9 bases in the middle. The CDR3 spans 14 residues. The germline gives CDR1 SEHNR, CDR2 FQNEAQ (reference sequence).

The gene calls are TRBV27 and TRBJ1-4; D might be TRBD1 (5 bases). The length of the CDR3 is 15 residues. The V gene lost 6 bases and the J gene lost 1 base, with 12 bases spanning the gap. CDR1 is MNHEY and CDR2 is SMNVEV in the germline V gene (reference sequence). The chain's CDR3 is CASSQRQKTNEKLFF. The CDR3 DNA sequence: TGTGCCAGCAGCCAGAGACAGAAAACTAATGAAAAACTGTTTTTT.

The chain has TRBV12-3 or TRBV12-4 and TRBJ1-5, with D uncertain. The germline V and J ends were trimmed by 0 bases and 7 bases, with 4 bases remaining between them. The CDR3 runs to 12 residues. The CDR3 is CASSLAAQPQHF. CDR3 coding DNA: TGTGCCAGCAGTTTAGCGGCCCAGCCCCAGCATTTT.

The CDR3 here is CASRGSSGGSETQYF. The CDR3 DNA is TGTGCCAGCAGAGGGTCTAGCGGGGGGTCAGAGACCCAGTACTTC. The chain is built from TRBV6-5 and TRBJ2-5, with 11 positions matching TRBD2. With V trimmed by 6 bases and J by 4 bases, 7 bases remained unmatched. The CDR3 totals 15 residues. CDR1 is MNHEY, CDR2 SVGAGI, per germline.

DNA for the CDR3: TGCGCCAGCAGCTGGTCCCGGGACAGGGAAGCAGAGTATGGCTACACCTTC. The encoded protein is CASSWSRDREAEYGYTF. The gene calls are TRBV5-1 and TRBJ1-2; 9 bases are shared with TRBD1. CDR1 is SGHRS and CDR2 is YFSETQ in the germline V gene. The CDR3 runs to 17 residues. The ends lost 3 bases at V and 5 bases at J; junction bases unmatched: 14. Filled out from reference TRBV5-1 and TRBJ1-2, the complete variable domain reads KAGVTQTPRYLIKTRGQQVTLSCSPISGHRSVSWYQQTPGQGLQFLFEYFSETQRNKGNFPGRFSGRQFSNSRSEMNVSTLELGDSALYLCASSWSRDREAEYGYTFGSGTRLTVV.

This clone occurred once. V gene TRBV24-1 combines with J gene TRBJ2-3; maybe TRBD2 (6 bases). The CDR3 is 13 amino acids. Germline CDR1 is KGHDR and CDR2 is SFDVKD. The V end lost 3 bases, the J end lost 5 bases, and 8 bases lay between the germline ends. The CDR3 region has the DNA TGTGCCACCAGTGATGGGACTGAAGATACGCAGTATTTT. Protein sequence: CATSDGTEDTQYF.

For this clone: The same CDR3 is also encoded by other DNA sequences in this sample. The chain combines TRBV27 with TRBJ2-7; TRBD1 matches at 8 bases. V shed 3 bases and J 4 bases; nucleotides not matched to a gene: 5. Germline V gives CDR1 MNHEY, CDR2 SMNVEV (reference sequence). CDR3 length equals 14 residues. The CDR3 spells CASSFQQGAYEQYF. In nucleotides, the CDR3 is TGTGCCAGCAGTTTCCAGCAGGGGGCGTACGAGCAGTACTTC.